This TCR beta chain appears in the sequencing data of a study of blood T cell repertoires in COVID-19 (dated by TCRdb to about 2020). Some background on the complete study: Samples covering the acute and convalescent phases of COVID-19 were provided by collaborators in the United States, Italy and Spain. Nearly every sample came with metadata listing a de-identified subject ID, COVID-19 status, age in years and sex. Where HLA class I and class II types were available, the types were taken from metadata supplied by the sample provider, not from assay-based typing. The prospective study material was composed of cDNA or gDNA derived from T cells, B-cell-depleted T cells, or PBMCs. A freely available public database, intended as a resource for researchers studying the immune response to SARS-CoV-2, is where the repertoires were released. Samples came from the ongoing ImmuneRACE study (first 160 participants) plus 1,254 subjects from 6 global collaborators. Subjects who had been exposed to COVID-19, were actively infected with it, or had recovered from it provided the deeply sampled blood TCRbeta repertoires that made up the dataset. Beyond this particular receptor, the publication reports: Clinical and demographic metadata were provided uncurated, with the amount varying by source and participant.

One collaborating source in Seattle enrolled patients during active infection and followed them longitudinally through the course of disease. The collaborating institutions used their own protocols to collect whole blood in K2EDTA tubes. Collaborator samples were shipped for TCRbeta analysis as frozen whole blood, isolated PBMCs, or DNA extracted from either sample type. TCRbeta CDR3 regions were amplified from genomic DNA using the immunoSEQ Assay, a bias-controlled multiplex PCR. The paper's data handling went like this. The number of nucleated cells in each sample was estimated from the amplification of reference gene primers within the assay. To quantify the absolute abundance of each unique TCRbeta CDR3 rearrangement, sequence reads were collapsed and filtered. For each sample, productive Simpson clonality was calculated as the square root of Simpson's diversity index across productive rearrangements. TCRdb stores this immuneACCESS table with in-frame sequences only. Part of the clones is absent; in the studies checked, under half of the shortfall reflects unresolved V genes, and no reason is known for the rest. Clone size and the V and J calls come from that table; the DNA yielded D and trimming. The sample includes a few hundred thousand clones, with around 88% observed a single time. The top ten constitute 1.6% of the sample.

V lost 5 bases and J lost 3 bases; the stretch between them is 17 bases long. The germline V gene specifies KGHDR as CDR1 and SFDVKD as CDR2. The CDR3 numbers 16 residues from cysteine through phenylalanine. The read is trimmed to its CDR3 DNA, 48 bases read in frame from base 1. Turning to this clone: Its antigen is currently not known. Base quality data are lacking; no much larger clone is found one base away.

The TCR originated in a woman under 40 with COVID-19, enrolled during active disease. The receptor chain draws on TRBV24-1 and TRBJ2-3; the D gene is possibly TRBD2, with 7 bases matching. Sequenced sample: peripheral blood. The base sequence is TGTGCCACCAGTGCCCTGGGGGCGGGGGATACAGATACGCAGTATTTT. The resulting protein is CATSALGAGDTDTQYF.